This T cell receptor (beta chain) was captured by sequencing in a study of graft-versus-host responses after intestinal transplantation. Looking at the study overall: Multivisceral, liver-intestinal, or isolated intestinal transplants were given to recipients.

Irradiated stimulators labeled with violet dye, approximately 200,000 in number, were plated with approximately 200,000 CFSE-labeled responders. Here immunoSEQ multiplex PCR was the method, and the copy in TCRdb shows in-frame clones only, minus some. This table has about 7,400 clones, roughly a third appearing once. This CDR3 is built from 18 residues. Germline V CDR1 and CDR2: SGHVT, SQSDAQ. The V end was cut by 2 bases, the J end by 0 bases, with 16 bases between. This clone has only a few counts. Sequenced here: alloreactive CD8+ T cells from a mixed lymphocyte reaction culture, sampled before transplantation. Subset described: CFSE-low proliferating T cells sorted from roughly six-day pre-transplant mixed lymphocyte reaction (GvH or HvG direction). This clonotype was sampled from a human patient who was an organ donor for intestinal transplantation. The rearrangement links TRBV7-4 to TRBJ1-4; no reliable D call. This chain's CDR3 is CASSLSPTVKTTNEKLFF. CDR3 coding DNA: TGTGCCAGCAGCTTATCCCCTACAGTCAAAACAACTAATGAAAAACTGTTTTTT.